This entry is about one T cell receptor (beta chain). Its antigen is as yet unknown. This sample is drawn from a study of CD8 T cells in Susac syndrome. Findings and limits, study-wide: The number of individuals included in the study's TCR sequencing and HLA analysis was acknowledged as relatively small.

Looked up from germline, CDR1 is MNHEY and CDR2 is SMNVEV (reference sequence). V shed 3 bases, J shed 2 bases, and the junction held 6 bases outside the gene matches. This CDR3 has 16 residues. TEMRA cells were FACS-enriched, and CD8+ and CD4+ T cells were isolated negatively. The RNA input was roughly 0.45 to 1 ug, and it was reverse transcribed with random hexamers. By means of immunoSEQ multiplex PCR, TCR beta CDR3 spanning 54 Vbeta and 13 Jbeta underwent amplification. TCRdb re-called the immunoSEQ multiplex PCR reads with MiXCR, one entry per CDR3 protein. The sample consists of fewer than 350,000 distinct CDR3 sequences, roughly 85% of them appearing once.

This TCR derives from a human donor with multiple sclerosis. The chain has TRBV27 and TRBJ2-3; 9 bases line up with TRBD1. The sequencing sample was made of CD8+ T cells from PBMCs. CDR3 nucleotides: TGTGCCAGCAGTTTTTCGACAGGGGGATCCACAGATACGCAGTATTTT. This sequence encodes CASSFSTGGSTDTQYF.